The entry below describes one TCR beta chain. This sample stems from a study of T cell clusters in autoimmune cytopenias. TRB was amplified from about 250 ng of peripheral blood genomic DNA per sample. TRB was amplified by touch-down multiplex PCR, primer pools A and B combined. TCRdb reprocessed the multiplex PCR reads and keeps a single row for each CDR3 protein, giving no DNA. The sample shows under 8,000 distinct CDR3 sequences, and around 40% sits with its ten largest clones. CDR3 length: 17 residues. The germline V gene encodes CDR1 GTSNPN and CDR2 SVGIG (reference sequence). The data also belong to a second study, concerning T cell repertoires in aging, cancer and after chemotherapy. This second study says: In each cancer cohort, median generation probability increased across chemotherapy, suggesting thymic output rebounded.

The receptor was isolated from a human donor in good health. Material for sequencing was peripheral blood. The chain is built from TRBV30 and TRBJ1-1; without DNA, the TCRdb call of TRBD1 cannot be checked. This CDR3 is CAWTPGAVFSANTEAFF.